This T cell receptor beta chain was documented in a study of blood T cells in healthy people across ages. A second PCR of about 7 to 12 cycles used a sample-barcoded 5' primer and a J-beta primer mix. From the 5' RACE reads, TCRdb called clonotypes with MiXCR, one entry per CDR3 protein. The sample lists 650,000 to 950,000 distinct CDR3 sequences, under 55% seen once, with about 19% in the top ten. The CDR3 totals 17 residues. V was clipped by 6 bases and J by 3 bases; unmatched bases: 13. The specimen was blood. The clonotype comes from a man aged 60 to 75 in good health. This chain uses TRBV12-3 or TRBV12-4 with TRBJ1-4; 7 bases are shared with TRBD1. The chain's CDR3 is CASRPTRTGDPNEKLFF. CDR3 DNA sequence: TGTGCCAGCAGACCAACGCGCACAGGGGACCCTAATGAAAAACTGTTTTTT.